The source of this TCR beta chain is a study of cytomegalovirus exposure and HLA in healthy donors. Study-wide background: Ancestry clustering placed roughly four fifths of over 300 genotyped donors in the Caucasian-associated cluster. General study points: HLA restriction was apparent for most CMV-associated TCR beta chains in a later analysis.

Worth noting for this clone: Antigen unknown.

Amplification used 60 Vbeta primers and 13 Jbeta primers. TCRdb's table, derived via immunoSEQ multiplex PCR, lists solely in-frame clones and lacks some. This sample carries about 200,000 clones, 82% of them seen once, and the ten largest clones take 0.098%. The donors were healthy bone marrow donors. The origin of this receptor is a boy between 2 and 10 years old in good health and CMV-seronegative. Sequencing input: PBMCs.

CDR3 residues: CASSPRQGARWSQPQHF. Here the CDR3 DNA reads TGTGCCAGTAGCCCCAGACAGGGGGCGCGATGGAGTCAGCCCCAGCATTTT. The chain is built from TRBV19 and TRBJ1-5, with TRBD1 matching 10 bases. With V trimmed by 6 bases and J by 6 bases, 14 bases remained unmatched. The CDR3 totals 17 residues. In germline, CDR1 is LNHDA, CDR2 SQIVND (reference sequence).